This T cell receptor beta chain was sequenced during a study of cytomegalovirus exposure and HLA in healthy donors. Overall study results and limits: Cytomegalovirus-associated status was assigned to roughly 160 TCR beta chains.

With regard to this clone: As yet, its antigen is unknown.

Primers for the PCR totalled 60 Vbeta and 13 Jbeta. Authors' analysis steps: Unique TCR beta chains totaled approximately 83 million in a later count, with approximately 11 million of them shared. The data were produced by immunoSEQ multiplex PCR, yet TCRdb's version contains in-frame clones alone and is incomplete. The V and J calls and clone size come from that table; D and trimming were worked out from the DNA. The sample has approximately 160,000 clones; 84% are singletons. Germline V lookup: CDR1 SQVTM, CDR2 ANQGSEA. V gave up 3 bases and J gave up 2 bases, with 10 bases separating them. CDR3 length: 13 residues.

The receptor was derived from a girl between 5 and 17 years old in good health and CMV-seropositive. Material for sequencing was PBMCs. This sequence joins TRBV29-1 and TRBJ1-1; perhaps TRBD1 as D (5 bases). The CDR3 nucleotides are TGCAGCGTTGACCGGAGGGGAAACACTGAAGCTTTCTTT. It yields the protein CSVDRRGNTEAFF.